This is a list of T cell receptor beta chains from one sample in a study of blood T cells in healthy people across ages. TCRdb re-derived calls from the 5' RACE reads in MiXCR, one entry per CDR3 protein. The sample includes just over 1 million distinct CDR3 sequences, 35% to 50% of them seen just once. The sequenced material came from blood. The receptors derive from a woman aged 60 to 75 in good health. Each CDR3 is given with its conserved first and last residue. Fields, in order: clone size, D gene, V gene, J gene, CDR3 DNA, CDR3 protein. D genes are given only for firm matches. Clone size, where shown, is once, few, many, or a class for clones that have expanded.

size: few
D: NA
V: TRBV7-9
J: TRBJ2-7
DNA: TGTGCCAGCAGCCGCCCTAGCGAGACCTACGAGCAGTACTTC
CDR3: CASSRPSETYEQYF

size: NA
D: NA
V: TRBV4-1
J: TRBJ2-5
DNA: TGCGCCAGCAGCCGGGGGCCCCCGGGACAAGAGACCCAGTACTTC
CDR3: CASSRGPPGQETQYF

size: few
D: TRBD2
V: TRBV7-9
J: TRBJ2-3
DNA: TGTGCCAGCAGCGCCCCCCCGGGACTACCCACAGATACGCAGTATTTT
CDR3: CASSAPPGLPTDTQYF

size: few
D: NA
V: TRBV29-1
J: TRBJ1-1
DNA: TGCAGCGTTGAGCAGTTGAACACTGAAGCTTTCTTT
CDR3: CSVEQLNTEAFF

size: NA
D: NA
V: TRBV9
J: TRBJ2-3
DNA: TGTGCCAGCAGCCCAAGACAGGGGGCGAGACTAGCGGGAACAGATACGCAGTATTTT
CDR3: CASSPRQGARLAGTDTQYF

size: NA
D: NA
V: TRBV28
J: TRBJ1-5
DNA: TGTGCCAGCAACCACAGGCAGGGAAGGAGTTGGGGTCAGCCCCAGCATTTT
CDR3: CASNHRQGRSWGQPQHF

size: NA
D: TRBD1
V: TRBV5-1
J: TRBJ2-5
DNA: TGCGCCAGCAGCGGGACAGGGGGTCGGGCGGAGACCCAGTACTTC
CDR3: CASSGTGGRAETQYF

size: many
D: NA
V: TRBV20-1
J: TRBJ1-2
DNA: TGCAGTGCTAGCTTAGTCAGGGGAAGTGGCTACACCTTC
CDR3: CSASLVRGSGYTF

size: few
D: TRBD2
V: TRBV7-9
J: TRBJ2-7
DNA: TGTGCCAGCAGCTTTCCCGGGAGGGAACCCTACGAGCAGTACTTC
CDR3: CASSFPGREPYEQYF

size: NA
D: NA
V: TRBV4-1
J: TRBJ2-3
DNA: TGCGCCAGCAGCCAAGGAGCCGCAGAAAGCACAGATACGCAGTATTTT
CDR3: CASSQGAAESTDTQYF

size: many
D: NA
V: TRBV4-2
J: TRBJ1-2
DNA: TGTGCCAGCAGCCAGGGGGGTCCCTATGGCTACACCTTC
CDR3: CASSQGGPYGYTF

size: few
D: NA
V: TRBV2
J: TRBJ2-3
DNA: TGTGCCAGCAGTGGCAGAAACGCGGGGTATACGCAGTATTTT
CDR3: CASSGRNAGYTQYF

size: NA
D: TRBD2
V: TRBV6-5
J: TRBJ2-1
DNA: TGTGCCAGCAGTTACACCTTGGGACTATCGTACAATGAGCAGTTCTTC
CDR3: CASSYTLGLSYNEQFF

size: NA
D: NA
V: TRBV5-6
J: TRBJ1-2
DNA: TGTGCCAGCAGCTTTGAGCGGGGCGGCTACACCTTC
CDR3: CASSFERGGYTF

size: many
D: TRBD1
V: TRBV29-1
J: TRBJ2-7
DNA: TGCAGCACGTTAGAACAGGGGCATCCCTACGAGCAGTACTTC
CDR3: CSTLEQGHPYEQYF

size: NA
D: TRBD2
V: TRBV20-1
J: TRBJ2-1
DNA: TGCAGTGCTTTCGGGCGGGGAAGCGGGATATACAATGAGCAGTTCTTC
CDR3: CSAFGRGSGIYNEQFF

size: NA
D: NA
V: TRBV6-2/TRBV6-3
J: TRBJ2-2
DNA: TGTGCCAGCACTTTAGGGTTCGGGGAGCTGTTTTTT
CDR3: CASTLGFGELFF

size: NA
D: NA
V: TRBV15
J: TRBJ1-1
DNA: TGTGCCACCAGCAGAGAGCAGAATCCGGCTGAAGCTTTCTTT
CDR3: CATSREQNPAEAFF

size: NA
D: TRBD1
V: TRBV12-5
J: TRBJ2-3
DNA: TGTGCTAGTGGTTTCACCGGACAGGACACAGATACGCAGTATTTT
CDR3: CASGFTGQDTDTQYF

size: NA
D: TRBD2
V: TRBV5-1
J: TRBJ2-7
DNA: TGCGCCAGCAGCTTGGTAGCGGGAGTAGTGAATGAGCAGTACTTC
CDR3: CASSLVAGVVNEQYF

size: NA
D: TRBD1
V: TRBV6-5
J: TRBJ1-1
DNA: TGTGCCAGCAGTTCCCTCGGACAGGGGAGAATTGAAGCTTTCTTT
CDR3: CASSSLGQGRIEAFF

size: few
D: NA
V: TRBV12-3/TRBV12-4
J: TRBJ1-5
DNA: TGTGCCAGCAGTTTCTCGCAGGGGTCGGAGCCCCAGCATTTT
CDR3: CASSFSQGSEPQHF

size: few
D: TRBD2
V: TRBV29-1
J: TRBJ2-7
DNA: TGCAGCGTGCGGGGGGGGACGGCCACCTACGAGCAGTACTTC
CDR3: CSVRGGTATYEQYF

size: NA
D: NA
V: TRBV29-1
J: TRBJ2-4
DNA: TGCAGCGCCAATTTAGCCAAAAACATTCAGTACTTC
CDR3: CSANLAKNIQYF

size: NA
D: NA
V: TRBV28
J: TRBJ1-2
DNA: TGTGCCAGCAGTTTGATCATGGGGGGCTACACCTTC
CDR3: CASSLIMGGYTF

size: NA
D: TRBD1
V: TRBV5-1
J: TRBJ2-7
DNA: TGCGCCAGCAGCCGACCGGGACAGGGACGCTCGGAGCAGTACTTC
CDR3: CASSRPGQGRSEQYF

size: many
D: NA
V: TRBV20-1
J: TRBJ2-7
DNA: TGCAGTGCTAGCTCCTCAGGTTTCGAGCAGTACTTC
CDR3: CSASSSGFEQYF

size: NA
D: TRBD2
V: TRBV27
J: TRBJ2-1
DNA: TGTGCCAGCAGTCTCAGTAGCGGGAGGGACAATGAGCAGTTCTTC
CDR3: CASSLSSGRDNEQFF

size: few
D: TRBD2
V: TRBV6-1
J: TRBJ2-1
DNA: TGTGCCAGCAGTGAAGGGCTAGCGGTTGCCAATGAGCAGTTCTTC
CDR3: CASSEGLAVANEQFF

size: NA
D: TRBD1
V: TRBV5-1
J: TRBJ1-2
DNA: TGCGCCAGCAGCCCTGGAGTCAGGGGGGCTACTAACTATGGCTACACCTTC
CDR3: CASSPGVRGATNYGYTF

size: NA
D: NA
V: TRBV6-1
J: TRBJ1-2
DNA: TGTGCCAGCAGTGATTCGGGTCTTTATGGCTACACCTTC
CDR3: CASSDSGLYGYTF

size: NA
D: NA
V: TRBV12-3/TRBV12-4
J: TRBJ2-1
DNA: TGTGCCAGCGCGGCCGGACCATTCAATGAGCAGTTCTTC
CDR3: CASAAGPFNEQFF

size: few
D: NA
V: TRBV10-3
J: TRBJ2-7
DNA: TGTGCCATCAGTGGATATGGACAGCTTAACGAGCAGTACTTC
CDR3: CAISGYGQLNEQYF

size: once
D: TRBD2
V: TRBV10-1
J: TRBJ2-7
DNA: TGCGCCAGCAGTGCGGGACTAGCGGGATCCCGCTCCTACAATGAGCAGTACTTC
CDR3: CASSAGLAGSRSYNEQYF

size: once
D: NA
V: TRBV6-5
J: TRBJ1-2
DNA: TGTGCCAGCAGTCCACCTTTTAGGGGGGGAGCGAATGGCTACACCTTC
CDR3: CASSPPFRGGANGYTF

size: NA
D: NA
V: TRBV12-3/TRBV12-4
J: TRBJ2-3
DNA: TGTGCCAGCAACTCGAGGGAGAGCACAGATACGCAGTATTTT
CDR3: CASNSRESTDTQYF

size: NA
D: NA
V: TRBV10-3
J: TRBJ2-7
DNA: TGTGCCAACGGGCGTTCCGGGGACTACGAGCAGTACTTC
CDR3: CANGRSGDYEQYF